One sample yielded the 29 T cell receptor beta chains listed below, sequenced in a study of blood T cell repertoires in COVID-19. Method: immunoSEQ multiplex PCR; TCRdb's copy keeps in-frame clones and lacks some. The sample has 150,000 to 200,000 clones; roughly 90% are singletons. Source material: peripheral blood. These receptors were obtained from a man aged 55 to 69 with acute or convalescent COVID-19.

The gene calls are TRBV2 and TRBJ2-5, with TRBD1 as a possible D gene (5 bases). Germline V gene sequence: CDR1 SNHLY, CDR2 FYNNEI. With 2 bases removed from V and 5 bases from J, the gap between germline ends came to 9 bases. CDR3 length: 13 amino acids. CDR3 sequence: CASSEFRDETQYF. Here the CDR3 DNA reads TGTGCCAGCAGTGAATTCAGGGATGAGACCCAGTACTTC.

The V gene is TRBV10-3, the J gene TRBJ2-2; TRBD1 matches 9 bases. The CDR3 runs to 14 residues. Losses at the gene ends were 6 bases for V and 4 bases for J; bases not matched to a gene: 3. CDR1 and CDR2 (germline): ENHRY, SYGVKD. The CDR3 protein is CAIRGQGVTGELFF. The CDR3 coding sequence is TGTGCCATCAGGGGACAGGGTGTCACCGGGGAGCTGTTTTTT.

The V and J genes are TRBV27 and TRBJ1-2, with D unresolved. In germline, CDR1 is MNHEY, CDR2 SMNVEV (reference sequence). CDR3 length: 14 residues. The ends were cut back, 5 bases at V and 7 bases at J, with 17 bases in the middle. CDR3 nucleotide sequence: TGTGCCAGCAGTCCCCTCGCGAGGTCCAGTGGCTACACCTTC. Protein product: CASSPLARSSGYTF.

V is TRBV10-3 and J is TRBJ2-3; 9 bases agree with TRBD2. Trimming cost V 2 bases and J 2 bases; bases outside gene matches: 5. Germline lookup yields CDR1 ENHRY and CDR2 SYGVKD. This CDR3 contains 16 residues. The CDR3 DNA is TGTGCCATCAGTGAGGGGCTAGCGGGGACCACAGATACGCAGTATTTT. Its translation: CAISEGLAGTTDTQYF.

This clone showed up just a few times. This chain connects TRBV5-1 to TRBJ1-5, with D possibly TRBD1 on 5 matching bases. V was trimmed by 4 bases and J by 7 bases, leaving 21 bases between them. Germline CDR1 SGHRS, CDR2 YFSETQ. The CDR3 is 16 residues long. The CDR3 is CASSRRYDSGGQPQHF. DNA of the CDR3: TGCGCCAGCAGCCGACGCTACGACTCGGGGGGACAGCCCCAGCATTTT.

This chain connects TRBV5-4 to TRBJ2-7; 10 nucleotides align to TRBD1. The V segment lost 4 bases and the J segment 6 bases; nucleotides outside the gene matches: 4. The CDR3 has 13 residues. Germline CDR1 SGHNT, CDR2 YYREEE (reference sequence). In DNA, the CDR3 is TGTGCCAGCAGCGTCGGACAGGGGGTCGAGCAGTACGTC. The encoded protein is CASSVGQGVEQYV.

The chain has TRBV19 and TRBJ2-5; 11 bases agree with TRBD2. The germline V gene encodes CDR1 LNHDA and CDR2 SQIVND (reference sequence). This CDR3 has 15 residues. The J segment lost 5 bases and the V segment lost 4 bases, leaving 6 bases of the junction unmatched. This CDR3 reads CASSTPGTSGETQYF. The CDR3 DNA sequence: TGTGCCAGTAGTACCCCCGGGACTAGCGGCGAGACCCAGTACTTC.

The CDR3 DNA follows: TGTGCCAGCAGTGTTAATAATTCACCCCTCCACTTT. This sequence encodes CASSVNNSPLHF. This chain links TRBV2 with TRBJ1-6; no firm D call. The CDR3 consists of 12 residues. Between the trimmed V and J ends, which lost 4 bases and 5 bases, there was a span of 3 bases. Germline CDR1 and CDR2: SNHLY and FYNNEI.

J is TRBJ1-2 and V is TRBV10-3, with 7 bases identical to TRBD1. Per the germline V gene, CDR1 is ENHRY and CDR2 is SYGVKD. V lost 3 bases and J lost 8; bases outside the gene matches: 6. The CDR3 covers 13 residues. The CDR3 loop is CAISELQGEGYTF. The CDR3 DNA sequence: TGTGCCATCAGTGAACTTCAGGGGGAGGGCTACACCTTC.

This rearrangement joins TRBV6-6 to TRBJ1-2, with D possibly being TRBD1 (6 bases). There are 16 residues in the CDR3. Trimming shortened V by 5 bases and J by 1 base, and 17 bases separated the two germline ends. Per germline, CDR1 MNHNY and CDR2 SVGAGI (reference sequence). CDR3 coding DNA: TGTGCCAGCAGTCCAATCCGGACAGAAGTTAACTATGGCTACACCTTC. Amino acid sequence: CASSPIRTEVNYGYTF.

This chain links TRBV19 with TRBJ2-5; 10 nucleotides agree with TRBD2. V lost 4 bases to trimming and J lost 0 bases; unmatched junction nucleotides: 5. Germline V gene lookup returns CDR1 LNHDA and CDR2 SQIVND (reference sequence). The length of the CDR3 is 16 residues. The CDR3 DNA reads TGTGCCAGTAGTAATAGCGGGGGGTTCCACCAAGAGACCCAGTACTTC. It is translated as CASSNSGGFHQETQYF.

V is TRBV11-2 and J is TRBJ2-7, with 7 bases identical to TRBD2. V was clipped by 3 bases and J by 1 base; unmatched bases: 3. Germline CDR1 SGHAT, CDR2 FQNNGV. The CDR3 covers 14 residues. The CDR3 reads CASSFSGRSYEQYV. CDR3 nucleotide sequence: TGTGCCAGCAGCTTTAGCGGGCGGTCCTACGAGCAGTACGTC.

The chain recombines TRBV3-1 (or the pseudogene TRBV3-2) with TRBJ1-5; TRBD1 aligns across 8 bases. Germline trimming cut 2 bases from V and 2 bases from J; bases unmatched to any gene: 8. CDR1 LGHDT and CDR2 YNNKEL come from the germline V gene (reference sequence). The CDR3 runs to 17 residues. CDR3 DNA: TGTGCCAGCAGCCAAAGTCCTCAGGGGGCAGGCAATCAGCCCCAGCATTTT. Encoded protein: CASSQSPQGAGNQPQHF.

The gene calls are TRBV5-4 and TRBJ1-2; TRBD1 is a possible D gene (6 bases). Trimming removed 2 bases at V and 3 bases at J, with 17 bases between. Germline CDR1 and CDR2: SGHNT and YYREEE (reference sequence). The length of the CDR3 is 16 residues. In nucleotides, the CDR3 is TGTGCCAGCAGCTTACGCCGACAGGCCACCCACTATGGCTACACCTTC. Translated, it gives CASSLRRQATHYGYTF.

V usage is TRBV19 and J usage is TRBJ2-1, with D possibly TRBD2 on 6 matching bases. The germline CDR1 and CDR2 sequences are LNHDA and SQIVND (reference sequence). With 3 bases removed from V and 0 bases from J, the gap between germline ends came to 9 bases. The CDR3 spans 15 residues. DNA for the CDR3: TGTGCCAGTAGTATTTCGGGGGACTCCTACAATGAGCAGTTCTTC. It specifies CASSISGDSYNEQFF.

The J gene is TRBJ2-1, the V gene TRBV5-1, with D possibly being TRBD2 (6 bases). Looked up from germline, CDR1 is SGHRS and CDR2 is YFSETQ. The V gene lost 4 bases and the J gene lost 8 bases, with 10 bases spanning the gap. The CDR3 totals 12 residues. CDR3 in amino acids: CASSVASDEQFF. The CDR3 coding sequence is TGCGCCAGCAGCGTAGCTAGCGATGAGCAGTTCTTC.

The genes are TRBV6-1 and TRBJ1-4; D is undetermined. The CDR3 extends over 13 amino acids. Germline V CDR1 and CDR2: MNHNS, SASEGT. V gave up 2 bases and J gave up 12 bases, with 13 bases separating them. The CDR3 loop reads CASSELGGWELFF. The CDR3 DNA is TGTGCCAGCAGTGAATTGGGAGGGTGGGAACTGTTTTTT.

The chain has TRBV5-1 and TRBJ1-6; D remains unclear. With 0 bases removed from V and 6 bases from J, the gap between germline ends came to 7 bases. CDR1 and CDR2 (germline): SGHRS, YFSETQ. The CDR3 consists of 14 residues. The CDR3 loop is CASSLGQLNSPLHF. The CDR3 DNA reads TGCGCCAGCAGCTTGGGACAACTTAATTCACCCCTCCACTTT.

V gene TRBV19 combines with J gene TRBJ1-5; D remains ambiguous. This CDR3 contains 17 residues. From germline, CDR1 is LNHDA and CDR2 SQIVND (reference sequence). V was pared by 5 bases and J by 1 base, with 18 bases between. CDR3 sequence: CASSGPSGSGSNQPQHF. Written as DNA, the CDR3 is TGTGCCAGTAGTGGACCTTCGGGGTCGGGAAGCAATCAGCCCCAGCATTTT.

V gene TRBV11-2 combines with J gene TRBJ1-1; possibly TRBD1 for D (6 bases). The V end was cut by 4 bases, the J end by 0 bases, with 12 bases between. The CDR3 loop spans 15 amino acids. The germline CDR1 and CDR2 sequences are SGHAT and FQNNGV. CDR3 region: CASSSRTALNTEAFF. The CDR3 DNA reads TGTGCCAGCAGCTCTCGGACAGCCCTGAACACTGAAGCTTTCTTT.

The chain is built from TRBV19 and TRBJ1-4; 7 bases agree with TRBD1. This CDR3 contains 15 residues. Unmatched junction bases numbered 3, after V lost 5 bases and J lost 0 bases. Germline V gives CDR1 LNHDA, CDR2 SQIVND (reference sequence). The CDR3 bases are TGTGCCAGTAGTGTAGGGGGCACAACTAATGAAAAACTGTTTTTT. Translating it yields CASSVGGTTNEKLFF.

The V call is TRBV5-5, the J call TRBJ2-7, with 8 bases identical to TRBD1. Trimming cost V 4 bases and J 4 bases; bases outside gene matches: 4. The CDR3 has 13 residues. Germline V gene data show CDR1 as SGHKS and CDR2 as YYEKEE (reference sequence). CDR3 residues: CASSLGTGYEQYV. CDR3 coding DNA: TGTGCCAGCAGCCTCGGGACAGGATACGAGCAGTACGTC.

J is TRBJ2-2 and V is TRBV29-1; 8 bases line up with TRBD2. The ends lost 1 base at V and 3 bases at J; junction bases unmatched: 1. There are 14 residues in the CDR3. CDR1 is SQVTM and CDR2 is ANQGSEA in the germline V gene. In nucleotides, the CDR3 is TGCAGCGTTGAAGGCGGGGGGCACACCGGGGAGCTGTTTTTT. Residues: CSVEGGGHTGELFF.

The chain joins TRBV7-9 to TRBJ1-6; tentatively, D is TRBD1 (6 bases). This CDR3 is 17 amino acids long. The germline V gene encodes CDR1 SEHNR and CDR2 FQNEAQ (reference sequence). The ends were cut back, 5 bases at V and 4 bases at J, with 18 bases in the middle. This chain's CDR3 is CASSPGGGPVYNSPLHF. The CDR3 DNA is TGTGCCAGCAGCCCGGGAGGGGGGCCCGTTTATAATTCACCCCTCCACTTT. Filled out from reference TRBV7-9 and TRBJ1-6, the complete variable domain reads DTGVSQNPRHKITKRGQNVTFRCDPISEHNRLYWYRQTLGQGPEFLTYFQNEAQLEKSRLLSDRFSAERPKGSFSTLEIQRTEQGDSAMYLCASSPGGGPVYNSPLHFGNGTRLTVT.

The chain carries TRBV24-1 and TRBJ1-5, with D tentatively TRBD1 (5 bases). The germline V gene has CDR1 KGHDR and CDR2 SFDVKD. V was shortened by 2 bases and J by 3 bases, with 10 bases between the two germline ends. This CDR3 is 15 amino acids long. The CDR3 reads CATSDSTGNNQPQHF. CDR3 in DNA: TGTGCCACCAGTGATTCTACAGGAAACAATCAGCCCCAGCATTTT.

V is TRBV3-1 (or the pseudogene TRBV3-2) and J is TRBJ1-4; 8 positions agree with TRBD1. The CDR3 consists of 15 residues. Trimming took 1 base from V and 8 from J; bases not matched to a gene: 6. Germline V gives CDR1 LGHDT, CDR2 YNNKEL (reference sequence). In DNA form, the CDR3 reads TGTGCCAGCAGCCAAGGGGACAGGAGAGACGAAAAACTGTTTTTT. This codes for CASSQGDRRDEKLFF.

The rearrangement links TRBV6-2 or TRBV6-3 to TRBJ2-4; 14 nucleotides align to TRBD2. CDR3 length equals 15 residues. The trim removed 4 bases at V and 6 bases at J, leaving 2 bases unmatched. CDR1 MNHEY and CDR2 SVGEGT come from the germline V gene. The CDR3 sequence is CASSFGTSGRNIQYF. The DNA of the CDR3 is TGTGCCAGCAGTTTCGGGACTAGCGGGAGAAACATTCAGTACTTC.

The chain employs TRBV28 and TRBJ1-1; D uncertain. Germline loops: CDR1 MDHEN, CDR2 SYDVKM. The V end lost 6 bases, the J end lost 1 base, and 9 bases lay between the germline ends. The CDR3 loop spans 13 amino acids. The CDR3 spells CASRTPGNTEAFF. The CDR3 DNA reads TGTGCCAGCAGAACCCCCGGGAACACTGAAGCTTTCTTT.

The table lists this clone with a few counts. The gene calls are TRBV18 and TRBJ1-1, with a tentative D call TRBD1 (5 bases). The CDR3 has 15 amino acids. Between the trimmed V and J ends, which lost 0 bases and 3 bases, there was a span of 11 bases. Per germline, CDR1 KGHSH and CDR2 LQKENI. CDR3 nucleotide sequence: TGTGCCAGCTCACCACCGAACGGGGGGGACACTGAAGCTTTCTTT. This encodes CASSPPNGGDTEAFF.